The 26 T cell receptor beta chains presented below share a single source sample, sequenced in a study of blood T cells in healthy people across ages. Sample-barcoded 5' priming and a J-beta primer mix drove a second PCR of 7 to 11 cycles. TCRdb re-analysed the 5' RACE reads in MiXCR, keeping a single row per CDR3 protein. Of 700,000 to 1,000,000 distinct CDR3 sequences listed, under 45% are singletons. The sequencing sample was made of blood. These receptors all come from a man aged 60 to 69 in good health.

The V gene is TRBV9, the J gene TRBJ1-4; 8 positions agree with TRBD1. The CDR3 covers 16 residues. CDR1 SGDLS and CDR2 YYNGEE come from the germline V gene. J was trimmed by 8 bases and V by 0 bases; bases with no gene match: 9. The CDR3 loop reads CASSVGGTGSWEKLFF. DNA for the CDR3: TGTGCCAGCAGCGTAGGAGGGACAGGTAGTTGGGAAAAACTGTTTTTT.

The gene calls are TRBV5-1 and TRBJ2-5, with 7 bases aligning to TRBD1. This CDR3 contains 16 residues. Germline V CDR1 and CDR2: SGHRS, YFSETQ. Trimming cost V 0 bases and J 10 bases; bases outside gene matches: 15. Here the CDR3 DNA reads TGCGCCAGCAGCTTGGTTTCGACAGGGAATTTAGCACTCCAGTACTTC. Its protein product is CASSLVSTGNLALQYF.

In this sample, this clonotype turned up a few times. V usage is TRBV6-5 and J usage is TRBJ1-2; 7 nucleotides agree with TRBD1. Germline V gene sequence: CDR1 MNHEY, CDR2 SVGAGI. J gave up 6 bases and V 7 bases, and 5 bases lay outside the gene matches. CDR3 size: 12 residues. Here the CDR3 DNA reads TGTGCCAGCACCAACACAGGGGATGGCTACACCTTC. Protein sequence: CASTNTGDGYTF.

The chain links TRBV10-3 to TRBJ1-2, with 7 bases lining up with TRBD1. The V and J ends lost 8 bases and 0 bases, in that order; junction bases with no gene match: 9. The length of the CDR3 is 15 residues. Per the germline V gene, CDR1 is ENHRY and CDR2 is SYGVKD. As DNA, the CDR3 is TGTGCCATCTCGAAATGGACAGGAGCTAACTATGGCTACACCTTC. Its protein product is CAISKWTGANYGYTF.

The rearrangement joins TRBV4-3 to TRBJ2-3; 15 nucleotides agree with TRBD2. The CDR3 spans 18 residues. Per the germline V gene, CDR1 is LGHNA and CDR2 is YSLEER. The trim removed 2 bases at V and 1 base at J, leaving 4 bases unmatched. The CDR3, as DNA: TGCGCCAGCAGCCAATCCAGGACTAGCGGGGGGGGCACAGATACGCAGTATTTT. Translated: CASSQSRTSGGGTDTQYF.

This clonotype occurred once. This chain links TRBV6-1 with TRBJ2-1; no clear D gene. From germline, CDR1 is MNHNS and CDR2 SASEGT. This CDR3 has 16 residues. Between the trimmed V and J ends, which lost 1 base and 3 bases, there was a span of 13 bases. CDR3 sequence: CASSEERRPVYNEQFF. CDR3 sequence (DNA): TGTGCCAGCAGTGAAGAGAGGCGGCCAGTCTACAATGAGCAGTTCTTC.

The chain has TRBV6-6 and TRBJ1-4; the match to TRBD1 covers 7 bases. The CDR3 sequence is 15 residues long. In germline, CDR1 is MNHNY, CDR2 SVGAGI (reference sequence). The V segment lost 5 bases and the J segment 0 bases; nucleotides outside the gene matches: 3. DNA of the CDR3: TGTGCCAGCAGTAACGGACAGGCAACTAATGAAAAACTGTTTTTT. It yields the protein CASSNGQATNEKLFF.

The sample holds a few counts of this clonotype. The rearrangement links TRBV7-3 to TRBJ2-4; 7 bases map to TRBD2. The DNA end is more similar to TRBJ2-7, so the J call may be wrong. CDR1 is SGHTA and CDR2 is FQGTGA in the germline V gene. The CDR3 loop spans 14 amino acids. The CDR3 sequence: CASSLAPWEGEQYF. The CDR3 DNA reads TGTGCCAGCAGCTTAGCCCCTTGGGAGGGCGAGCAGTACTTC.

This chain joins TRBV6-2 or TRBV6-3 and TRBJ2-3, with D hard to call. This CDR3 contains 14 residues. The germline V and J ends were trimmed by 8 bases and 1 base, with 13 bases remaining between them. Looked up from germline, CDR1 is MNHEY and CDR2 is SVGEGT. The CDR3 DNA follows: TGTGCCAGCGGCCCGACTTCCCGCACAGATACGCAGTATTTT. It codes for CASGPTSRTDTQYF.

In its sample, this clonotype was seen a few times. The CDR3 here is CASSLYGRGHYQPQHF. CDR3 in DNA: TGTGCCAGCAGCTTGTATGGCAGGGGGCACTATCAGCCCCAGCATTTT. This chain joins TRBV5-6 and TRBJ1-5; 8 positions match TRBD1. V trimming: 1 base; J trimming: 5 bases; junction bases outside the gene matches: 8. Germline CDR1 reads SGHDT; CDR2 reads YYEEEE. This CDR3 comprises 16 residues.

The genes are TRBV30 and TRBJ1-4; 12 positions match TRBD1. The CDR3 runs to 16 residues. Trimming cost V 6 bases and J 3 bases; bases outside gene matches: 8. Germline V gene lookup returns CDR1 GTSNPN and CDR2 SVGIG (reference sequence). Here the CDR3 reads CACDRGTGGPNEKLFF. As DNA, the CDR3 is TGTGCCTGCGACCGGGGGACAGGGGGCCCTAATGAAAAACTGTTTTTT.

CDR3 sequence: CASSLALGTYGYTF. CDR3 coding DNA: TGTGCCAGCAGCTTAGCGCTTGGGACCTATGGCTACACCTTC. The chain is built from TRBV7-2 and TRBJ1-2; D possibly corresponds to TRBD1 (5 bases). V lost 0 bases and J 4 bases, leaving 9 bases between the germline ends. Looked up from germline, CDR1 is SGHTA and CDR2 is FQGNSA. This CDR3 has 14 amino acids.

This clonotype was seen once. Compared with germline, one end of the junction differs, possibly owing to a read error. The genes are TRBV7-9 and TRBJ2-1; the D gene is possibly TRBD2 (5 bases). CDR3 size: 15 residues. Germline V gene sequence: CDR1 SEHNR, CDR2 FQNEAQ (reference sequence). Here the CDR3 DNA reads TGCGCCTGCAGCCCCCCGGGGAGCTCCTACGATGAGCAGTTCTTC. Protein sequence: CACSPPGSSYDEQFF.

This chain joins TRBV10-3 and TRBJ2-7; D possibly corresponds to TRBD2 (5 bases). CDR3 length: 14 residues. The germline V gene has CDR1 ENHRY and CDR2 SYGVKD. V lost 10 bases to trimming and J lost 0 bases, with 16 bases between them. This CDR3 is CATNDGLNSYEQYF. DNA of the CDR3: TGTGCCACCAACGATGGACTCAACTCCTACGAGCAGTACTTC.

In its sample, this clonotype was seen many times. J is TRBJ2-7 and V is TRBV6-2 or TRBV6-3; D is unclear. Trimming left V 2 bases short and J 0 bases short, with 17 bases between. In germline, CDR1 is MNHEY, CDR2 SVGEGT. The CDR3 contains 17 residues. The CDR3 DNA sequence: TGTGCCAGCAGTTACGATCCGACAAGAACCTACTCCTACGAGCAGTACTTC. This sequence encodes CASSYDPTRTYSYEQYF.

The gene calls are TRBV15 and TRBJ2-2; 7 bases are a match to TRBD1. The V gene end was trimmed by 3 bases and the J gene end by 0 bases; junction bases not matched to a gene: 4. Germline assignment: CDR1 LNHNV and CDR2 YYDKDF (reference sequence). The length of the CDR3 is 16 residues. The CDR3 sequence: CATSRKGQTNTGELFF. As DNA, the CDR3 is TGTGCCACCAGCAGGAAGGGACAGACGAACACCGGGGAGCTGTTTTTT.

This clonotype has a handful of counts. The CDR3: CASSAYFPGQYGSNYGYTF. The CDR3 coding sequence is TGTGCCAGCAGCGCATATTTCCCCGGACAGTATGGTAGCAACTATGGCTACACCTTC. The rearrangement joins TRBV7-2 to TRBJ1-2, with D perhaps TRBD1 (6 bases). This CDR3 is built from 19 residues. Germline CDR1 and CDR2: SGHTA and FQGNSA. The V gene lost 5 bases and the J gene lost 2 bases, with 27 bases spanning the gap. Filled out from reference TRBV7-2 and TRBJ1-2, the complete variable domain reads GAGVSQSPSNKVTEKGKDVELRCDPISGHTALYWYRQSLGQGLEFLIYFQGNSAPDKSGLPSDRFSAERTGGSVSTLTIQRTQQEDSAVYLCASSAYFPGQYGSNYGYTFGSGTRLTVV.

The CDR3 coding sequence is TGTGCCAGCAGCTTTACGGGGGGGCCTCCCGAGCAGTACTTC. It translates to CASSFTGGPPEQYF. This chain links TRBV11-3 with TRBJ2-4; 8 bases fit TRBD2. The J call is in doubt because the DNA end fits TRBJ2-7 better. The germline CDR1 and CDR2 sequences are SGHNT and YENEEA. This CDR3 spans 14 amino acids.

This sequence joins TRBV27 and TRBJ1-2; 10 positions match TRBD1. Germline CDR1 and CDR2: MNHEY and SMNVEV (reference sequence). After removal of 1 base from V and 6 bases from J, the junction contained 8 bases not matched to a gene. The CDR3 spans 16 residues. The CDR3 DNA follows: TGTGCCAGCAGTTTATGGGGGACAGGGGTGAGGGATGGCTACACCTTC. Its translation is CASSLWGTGVRDGYTF.

The CDR3 DNA reads TGTGCCAGCAGGCCCTTACCTCAGGGGGGGGCTTTCTTT. It is translated as CASRPLPQGGAFF. V and J are TRBV28 and TRBJ1-1; 7 nucleotides line up with TRBD1. V was pared by 6 bases and J by 11 bases, with 12 bases of the junction left unmatched. The germline gives CDR1 MDHEN, CDR2 SYDVKM. This CDR3 has 13 residues.

This clonotype was detected a few times. At one boundary the junction diverges from the germline segment, which might be a read error. The chain combines TRBV6-2 or TRBV6-3 with TRBJ1-2; no firm D call. CDR1 and CDR2 from the germline V gene are MNHEY and SVGEGT. This CDR3 is built from 12 residues. The CDR3 nucleotides read TGTGCCACCAGTGGGACTAACTATGGCTACACCTTC. Encoded protein: CATSGTNYGYTF.

This clonotype occurred many times. The chain joins TRBV3-1 to TRBJ2-7; TRBD2 matches at 7 bases. V lost 0 bases to trimming and J lost 0 bases; unmatched junction nucleotides: 2. This CDR3 comprises 15 residues. The germline V gene encodes CDR1 LGHDT and CDR2 YNNKEL (reference sequence). CDR3 protein: CASSQETGGSYEQYF. The CDR3 bases are TGTGCCAGCAGCCAAGAGACGGGGGGCTCCTACGAGCAGTACTTC.

This chain connects TRBV6-5 to TRBJ1-6; no clear D. Germline-derived CDR1 and CDR2 are MNHEY and SVGAGI. V lost 6 bases and J lost 11, with 20 bases in between. CDR3 length: 15 residues. The CDR3 DNA sequence: TGTGCCAGCAGGGACCGTAGTCCTGGCGGTCCACCCCTCCACTTT. The encoded protein is CASRDRSPGGPPLHF.

This sequence joins TRBV5-5 and TRBJ1-1; TRBD1 might be the D (6 bases). There are 13 residues in the CDR3. Germline-derived CDR1 and CDR2 are SGHKS and YYEKEE (reference sequence). Trimming took 6 bases from V and 2 from J, leaving 11 bases between them. The CDR3 nucleotides are TGTGCCAGCACCCGACAGGTCAACACTGAAGCTTTCTTT. Protein product: CASTRQVNTEAFF.

The chain joins TRBV30 to TRBJ1-4; D not certain. The CDR3 contains 14 residues. Deletions cut 3 bases from V and 8 bases from J, with 16 bases between. Germline V lookup: CDR1 GTSNPN, CDR2 SVGIG (reference sequence). For the CDR3, the DNA is TGTGCCTGGAGCCATACAAGGAACCTAGAAAAACTGTTTTTT. Translated: CAWSHTRNLEKLFF.

The chain couples TRBV24-1 to TRBJ2-3, with D tentatively TRBD1 or TRBD2 (5 bases each). Trimming stripped 4 bases from V and 0 bases from J, with 13 bases between. The CDR3 runs 16 residues. The germline V gene encodes CDR1 KGHDR and CDR2 SFDVKD. The CDR3 region is CATSDGAVASTDTQYF. The CDR3 DNA follows: TGTGCCACCAGTGACGGGGCAGTTGCTAGCACAGATACGCAGTATTTT.